A selection of T cell receptor beta chains follows, all from one sample in a study of cytomegalovirus exposure and HLA in healthy donors. The repertoire was sequenced with immunoSEQ multiplex PCR; TCRdb's copy has only in-frame clones and lacks some. Of around 280,000 clones listed, about 90% are singletons. The specimen was PBMCs. The receptors were gathered from a woman between 18 and 30 years old in good health and CMV-seronegative. Each CDR3 is given with its conserved first and last residue. Each record gives: clone size, V gene, D gene, J gene, CDR3 protein, CDR3 DNA. A D gene is named only where the DNA matches it firmly. Only some rows state a clone size, as once, few, many or a class for expanded clones.

NA	TRBV7-9	NA	TRBJ1-4	CASSDGQLATNEKLFF	TGTGCCAGCAGCGACGGACAGTTAGCGACTAATGAAAAACTGTTTTTT
few	TRBV27	TRBD1	TRBJ2-3	CASSGPTGRIEGKQYF	TGTGCCAGCAGTGGCCCGACAGGGCGGATCGAGGGGAAGCAGTATTTT
NA	TRBV11-2	NA	TRBJ1-2	CASSPDSYGYTF	TGTGCCAGCAGCCCAGACAGCTATGGCTACACCTTC
NA	TRBV5-7	NA	TRBJ2-1	CASSSTQGGDNEQFF	TGTGCCAGCAGCTCAACCCAGGGCGGAGACAATGAGCAGTTCTTC
NA	TRBV4-1	NA	TRBJ2-7	CASSQEGGYYEQYF	TGCGCCAGCAGCCAAGAAGGGGGATACTACGAGCAGTACTTC
NA	TRBV5-1	NA	TRBJ2-7	CASSLDSSSSYEQYF	TGCGCCAGCAGCTTGGACTCCTCTAGCTCCTACGAGCAGTACTTC
once	TRBV4-1	NA	TRBJ1-6	CASSQQPGQRNSPLHF	TGCGCCAGCAGCCAACAGCCAGGACAGCGGAATTCACCCCTCCACTTT
few	TRBV7-9	TRBD1	TRBJ2-7	CSSSYPPGQGHEQYF	TGTTCCAGCAGCTATCCACCGGGACAGGGCCATGAGCAGTACTTC
NA	TRBV7-3	TRBD2	TRBJ2-3	CASSLSSVRGGGTDTQYF	TGTGCCAGCAGCTTAAGTTCCGTGCGGGGGGGCGGCACAGATACGCAGTATTTT
NA	TRBV6-1	NA	TRBJ2-7	CATELLRGEVYEQYF	TGTGCCACCGAACTTTTAAGGGGCGAAGTCTACGAGCAGTACTTC
NA	TRBV5-1	TRBD1	TRBJ2-5	CASTQDGQGWWETQYF	TGCGCCAGCACGCAAGACGGACAGGGCTGGTGGGAGACCCAGTACTTC
once	TRBV10-1	TRBD2	TRBJ2-7	CASLRDLLARSYEQYF	TGCGCCAGCCTCCGAGATTTACTAGCGCGCTCCTACGAGCAGTACTTC
NA	TRBV19	NA	TRBJ2-5	CASSIQDQETQYF	TGTGCCAGTAGTATACAGGACCAAGAGACCCAGTACTTC
NA	TRBV7-6	TRBD2	TRBJ2-1	CASSSSGGAYNEQFF	TGTGCCAGCAGCTCTAGCGGGGGGGCCTACAATGAGCAGTTCTTC
NA	TRBV2	NA	TRBJ2-2	CASSGGLGNTGELFF	TGTGCCAGCAGTGGGGGACTGGGGAACACCGGGGAGCTGTTTTTT
few	TRBV6-5	TRBD1	TRBJ1-2	CASSEPGQAYGYTF	TGTGCCAGCAGTGAACCGGGACAGGCTTATGGCTACACCTTC